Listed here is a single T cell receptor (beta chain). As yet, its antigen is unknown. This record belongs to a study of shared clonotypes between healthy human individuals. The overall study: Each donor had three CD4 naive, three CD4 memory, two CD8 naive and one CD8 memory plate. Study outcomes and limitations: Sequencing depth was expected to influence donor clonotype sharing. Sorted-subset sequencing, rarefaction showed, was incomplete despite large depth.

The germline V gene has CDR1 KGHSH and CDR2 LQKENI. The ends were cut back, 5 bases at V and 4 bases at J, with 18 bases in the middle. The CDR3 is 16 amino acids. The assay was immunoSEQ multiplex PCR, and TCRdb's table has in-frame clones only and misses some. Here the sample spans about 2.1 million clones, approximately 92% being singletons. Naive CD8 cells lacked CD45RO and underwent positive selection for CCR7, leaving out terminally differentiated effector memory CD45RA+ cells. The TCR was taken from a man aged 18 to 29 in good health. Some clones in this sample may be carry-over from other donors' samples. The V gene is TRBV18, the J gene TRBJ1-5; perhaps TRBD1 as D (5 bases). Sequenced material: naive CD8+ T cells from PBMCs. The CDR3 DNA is TGTGCCAGCTCAGTCGGGACGGACCTCTCTAATCAGCCCCAGCATTTT. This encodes CASSVGTDLSNQPQHF.